This TCR beta chain was sequenced in a study of Graves' ophthalmopathy and Graves' hyperthyroidism. PBMCs originated in approximately 9.1 ml of fresh peripheral blood. The germline CDR1 and CDR2 sequences are SGHKS and YYEKEE (reference sequence). The V and J ends lost 4 bases and 3 bases respectively, with 16 bases between them. The CDR3 consists of 15 residues. This clonotype has only a few counts. Amplification targeted the TCR beta CDR3 regions, with RNA transcripts as the source material. RT-PCR was first run with HTBI primers, then multiplex PCR in a second round. MiXCR, applied by TCRdb to the multiplex PCR reads, yields one record per CDR3 protein. Counted here are more than 550,000 distinct CDR3 sequences, over 40% occurring once; the ten biggest clones make up more than 2.5%.

The V and J genes are TRBV5-5 and TRBJ2-5; D possibly corresponds to TRBD1 (6 bases). The receptor was isolated from an adult man with Graves' ophthalmopathy. The source material was peripheral blood. Here the CDR3 reads CASSHNPGHKETQYF. CDR3 sequence (DNA): TGTGCCAGCAGCCACAACCCGGGACACAAAGAGACCCAGTACTTC.